This TCR beta chain comes out of a study of OX40 agonist ivuxolimab in advanced cancers. On the study more broadly: The patients received agonistic anti-OX40 (CD134) antibody ivuxolimab. The study reported partial responses in three patients: one hepatocellular carcinoma, two cutaneous melanoma. Study-wide points: Compared with CD4+, CD8+ T cells on average had more expanded clones.

Notes on this clone: Its antigen is unknown.

TCRdb keeps only in-frame clones here, not all; method: immunoSEQ multiplex PCR. The table shows about 43,000 clones, with around 87% occurring only once. Source: CD4+ or CD8+ T cells sorted from blood, taken in a trial of the OX40 agonist ivuxolimab. This sequence originates from an adult with an advanced solid tumor such as melanoma, head and neck, liver or kidney cancer.

CDR3 DNA: TGTGCCAGCACCCCACAGGGGGCTGGGTACGAGCAGTACTTC. It specifies CASTPQGAGYEQYF. The V gene is TRBV28, the J gene TRBJ2-7; 9 bases line up with TRBD1. Trimming removed 7 bases from V and 4 bases from J; junction bases left unmatched: 8. This CDR3 is built from 14 residues. Germline CDR1 is MDHEN and CDR2 is SYDVKM.